The 32 T cell receptor beta chains below were found in one sample sequenced in a study of T cells after yellow fever vaccination. A single record per CDR3 protein comes from TCRdb applying MiXCR to the 5' RACE reads. There are about 350,000 distinct CDR3 sequences in the sample; around 8.1% occur only once, and approximately 15% lies in the top ten. This material consisted of PBMCs, taken roughly seven weeks after the first yellow fever vaccination. All receptors come from a young man who received the YFV17D yellow fever vaccine.

The rearrangement links TRBV29-1 to TRBJ1-1; D is unclear. Germline V gene sequence: CDR1 SQVTM, CDR2 ANQGSEA. This CDR3 has 12 residues. With 5 bases removed from V and 0 bases from J, the gap between germline ends came to 7 bases. Here the CDR3 reads CSVTTMNTEAFF. CDR3 in DNA: TGCAGCGTTACTACCATGAACACTGAAGCTTTCTTT.

There are a few counts of this clonotype. V and J are TRBV12-3 or TRBV12-4 and TRBJ2-7, with TRBD1 as a possible D gene (6 bases). This CDR3 region has 13 residues. Between the trimmed V and J ends, which lost 5 bases and 5 bases, there was a span of 13 bases. CDR3 sequence: CASSNPGADEQYF. CDR3 bases: TGTGCCAGCAGTAACCCAGGGGCGGACGAGCAGTACTTC.

The rearrangement uses TRBV7-2 and TRBJ2-5; 7 bases are a match to TRBD2. From germline, CDR1 is SGHTA and CDR2 FQGNSA. This CDR3 spans 13 amino acids. After removal of 3 bases from V and 5 bases from J, the junction contained 3 bases not matched to a gene. The DNA for the CDR3 is TGTGCCAGCAGCTTTGCGGGGGATGAGACCCAGTACTTC. The encoded protein is CASSFAGDETQYF.

Comment on this clonotype: The junction differs from germline at one of its ends, possibly a read error. The rearrangement joins TRBV29-1 to TRBJ1-2; D remains ambiguous. CDR1 is SQVTM and CDR2 is ANQGSEA in the germline V gene. This CDR3 has 17 residues. CDR3 nucleotides: TGCAGCGTTGAAGATGTGCCGGGTGCGTTTCCTAAGTATGGCTACACCTTC. This encodes CSVEDVPGAFPKYGYTF.

The chain has TRBV4-3 and TRBJ1-2, with TRBD1 matching over 8 bases. This CDR3 is built from 17 residues. Trimming took 8 bases from V and 6 from J; bases not matched to a gene: 20. Germline CDR1 and CDR2: LGHNA and YSLEER. CDR3: CASGPVGFDRGRHGYTF. CDR3 bases: TGCGCCAGCGGCCCAGTGGGGTTTGACAGGGGCCGCCATGGCTACACCTTC.

The V gene is TRBV6-1, the J gene TRBJ2-3; 9 bases line up with TRBD2. The CDR3 length is 14 residues. Germline CDR1 reads MNHNS; CDR2 reads SASEGT. The V and J ends lost 8 bases and 4 bases, in that order; junction bases with no gene match: 7. The CDR3 DNA follows: TGTGCCAGCGGAGGAGCGGGGGGCCCAGATACGCAGTATTTT. It yields the protein CASGGAGGPDTQYF.

J is TRBJ2-7 and V is TRBV27; tentatively, D is TRBD1 (6 bases). The length of the CDR3 is 13 residues. Trimming removed 3 bases from V and 9 bases from J, with 15 bases in between. Germline values: CDR1 MNHEY, CDR2 SMNVEV (reference sequence). CDR3 sequence (DNA): TGTGCCAGCAGTTTCGGGGTGGGGGCTCGGCAGTACTTC. Translating it yields CASSFGVGARQYF.

This clonotype was counted a few times. The chain links TRBV16 to TRBJ1-6; TRBD1 might be the D (6 bases). V gave up 4 bases and J gave up 7 bases, with 11 bases separating them. Looked up from germline, CDR1 is KGHSY and CDR2 is FQNENV. The CDR3 loop spans 14 amino acids. The CDR3 spells CASSPSRGNSPLHF. The CDR3 DNA sequence: TGTGCCAGCAGCCCGTCAAGGGGGAATTCACCCCTCCACTTT. The full variable domain, in which reference TRBV16 and TRBJ1-6 provide the parts outside the CDR3, is GEEVAQTPKHLVRGEGQKAKLYCAPIKGHSYVFWYQQVLKNEFKFLISFQNENVFDETGMPKERFSAKCLPNSPCSLEIQATKLEDSAVYFCASSPSRGNSPLHFGNGTRLTVT.

This clonotype was counted a few times. The J gene is TRBJ2-5, the V gene TRBV5-1, with D maybe TRBD1 (6 bases). Trimming pared 3 bases from V and 4 bases from J, leaving 19 bases between. CDR3 size: 16 residues. The germline V gene encodes CDR1 SGHRS and CDR2 YFSETQ. In nucleotides, the CDR3 is TGCGCCAGCAGCTCTAAAGTGGGACAAGGTGCAGAGACCCAGTACTTC. Its translation: CASSSKVGQGAETQYF.

This clonotype was observed a handful of times. The V gene is TRBV13, the J gene TRBJ2-1, with D unresolved. V gave up 1 base and J gave up 7 bases, with 11 bases separating them. The CDR3 totals 14 residues. The germline V gene has CDR1 PRHDT and CDR2 FYEKMQ (reference sequence). CDR3 sequence: CASSLVAVGNEQFF. CDR3 nucleotide sequence: TGTGCCAGCAGCTTAGTGGCAGTGGGGAATGAGCAGTTCTTC.

This clonotype has just a few counts. The rearrangement uses TRBV5-1 and TRBJ1-1; TRBD1 matches 7 bases. CDR3 length equals 14 residues. Per germline, CDR1 SGHRS and CDR2 YFSETQ. The V and J ends lost 5 bases and 5 bases, in that order; junction bases with no gene match: 9. The chain's CDR3 is CASSPTGEWTEAFF. The CDR3 nucleotides are TGCGCCAGCAGTCCTACAGGGGAGTGGACTGAAGCTTTCTTT. Looking up the rest from reference TRBV5-1 and TRBJ1-1 gives the full variable domain: KAGVTQTPRYLIKTRGQQVTLSCSPISGHRSVSWYQQTPGQGLQFLFEYFSETQRNKGNFPGRFSGRQFSNSRSEMNVSTLELGDSALYLCASSPTGEWTEAFFGQGTRLTVV.

This clonotype has just a few counts. The gene calls are TRBV6-1 and TRBJ1-1, with D tentatively TRBD1 (5 bases). V dropped 6 bases and J dropped 1 base, with 9 bases sitting between them. The CDR3 extends over 13 amino acids. Germline V gene data show CDR1 as MNHNS and CDR2 as SASEGT. CDR3 bases: TGTGCCAGCAGGGAGACAGCGAACACTGAAGCTTTCTTT. Amino acid sequence: CASRETANTEAFF.

This clonotype was found a few times. V usage is TRBV29-1 and J usage is TRBJ2-3; D not certain. Germline V lookup: CDR1 SQVTM, CDR2 ANQGSEA. V was trimmed by 3 bases and J by 2 bases, leaving 18 bases between them. This CDR3 is built from 16 residues. CDR3 sequence: CSVDGLPDQNTDTQYF. The CDR3 DNA sequence: TGCAGCGTTGACGGTTTGCCAGACCAAAACACAGATACGCAGTATTTT.

This clonotype has just a few counts. The genes are TRBV5-1 and TRBJ1-5; D might be TRBD1 (5 bases). The germline V and J ends were trimmed by 4 bases and 4 bases, with 12 bases remaining between them. Germline V lookup: CDR1 SGHRS, CDR2 YFSETQ. CDR3 length: 14 residues. DNA of the CDR3: TGCGCCAGCAGCCTCGACAGCGAAAATCAGCCCCAGCATTTT. The encoded protein is CASSLDSENQPQHF.

The chain uses TRBV5-6 and TRBJ2-5; 9 nucleotides match TRBD2. J lost 4 bases, V lost 1 base, and 5 bases had no gene match. CDR3 size: 15 residues. The germline V gene has CDR1 SGHDT and CDR2 YYEEEE. CDR3 nucleotide sequence: TGTGCCAGCAGCTTGTACCAGCGGGGGGTAGAGACCCAGTACTTC. It yields the protein CASSLYQRGVETQYF.

As DNA, the CDR3 is TGTGCCAGTAGTATGCGGGGGGCTGATGAAAAACTGTTTTTT. As protein: CASSMRGADEKLFF. J is TRBJ1-4 and V is TRBV19; TRBD1 is a possible D gene (6 bases). The length of the CDR3 is 14 residues. Looked up from germline, CDR1 is LNHDA and CDR2 is SQIVND (reference sequence). V dropped 3 bases and J dropped 6 bases, with 11 bases sitting between them.

This clonotype was found a few times. The rearrangement uses TRBV12-3 or TRBV12-4 and TRBJ1-3; D is ambiguous. The V gene lost 2 bases and the J gene lost 5 bases, with 1 base spanning the gap. The CDR3 consists of 11 residues. CDR3 bases: TGTGCCAGCAGTTTACGAAACACCATATATTTT. It yields the protein CASSLRNTIYF.

This clonotype was detected many times. The rearrangement uses TRBV7-9 and TRBJ2-3, with no clear D. The length of the CDR3 is 14 residues. Deletions cut 2 bases from V and 3 bases from J, with 9 bases between. Germline assignment: CDR1 SEHNR and CDR2 FQNEAQ (reference sequence). This chain's CDR3 is CASSLNQVTDTQYF. In nucleotides, the CDR3 is TGTGCCAGCAGCTTAAACCAGGTGACAGATACGCAGTATTTT.

V gene TRBV7-6 combines with J gene TRBJ1-2, with D hard to call. V dropped 4 bases and J dropped 3 bases, with 9 bases sitting between them. The germline V gene has CDR1 SGHVS and CDR2 FNYEAQ. This CDR3 is built from 13 residues. DNA of the CDR3: TGTGCCAGCAGCTCGGGGTTGGACTATGGCTACACCTTC. Translating it yields CASSSGLDYGYTF.

The chain couples TRBV6-2 or TRBV6-3 to TRBJ1-1; TRBD1 matches 9 bases. After removal of 5 bases from V and 6 bases from J, the junction contained 19 bases not matched to a gene. This CDR3 region has 18 residues. Germline V gives CDR1 MNHEY, CDR2 SVGEGT. CDR3: CASSTPFIQGALDSEAFF. For the CDR3, the DNA is TGTGCCAGCAGTACCCCTTTCATACAGGGGGCCCTGGACTCTGAAGCTTTCTTT.

The chain employs TRBV6-5 and TRBJ2-5, with TRBD2 identical over 8 bases. The CDR3 is 15 residues long. Germline CDR1 is MNHEY and CDR2 is SVGAGI. V trimming: 2 bases; J trimming: 5 bases; junction bases outside the gene matches: 7. The CDR3 protein is CASSYPTSVTETQYF. The CDR3 bases are TGTGCCAGCAGTTACCCGACTAGCGTGACGGAGACCCAGTACTTC.

V and J are TRBV5-4 and TRBJ2-2; D is ambiguous. Per the germline V gene, CDR1 is SGHNT and CDR2 is YYREEE (reference sequence). This CDR3 has 14 residues. V was clipped by 2 bases and J by 7 bases, with 12 bases between them. CDR3 nucleotides: TGTGCCAGCAGCTTTTGGGGTTCGATCGGGGAGCTGTTTTTT. Its protein product is CASSFWGSIGELFF.

This clonotype has a handful of counts. The chain joins TRBV7-3 to TRBJ1-6, with 8 bases fitting TRBD1. The CDR3 has 14 amino acids. Looked up from germline, CDR1 is SGHTA and CDR2 is FQGTGA. V gave up 5 bases and J gave up 9 bases; unmatched junction bases: 6. CDR3 in DNA: TGTGCCAGCAGCCCAACAGGGGGGAGTTCACCCCTCCACTTT. Translated: CASSPTGGSSPLHF.

The chain couples TRBV5-1 to TRBJ1-6, with a weak D call TRBD1 (5 bases). The CDR3 has 14 residues. The V and J ends lost 0 bases and 6 bases respectively, with 7 bases between them. Germline CDR1 SGHRS, CDR2 YFSETQ. The CDR3 bases are TGCGCCAGCAGCTTGGGACAGACTAATTCACCCCTCCACTTT. It translates to CASSLGQTNSPLHF.

A few counts support this clonotype. The chain combines TRBV5-6 with TRBJ2-7; D is unclear. The CDR3 spans 12 residues. The V and J ends lost 0 bases and 5 bases respectively, with 6 bases between them. The germline CDR1 and CDR2 sequences are SGHDT and YYEEEE. This chain's CDR3 is CASSLGWNEQYF. In DNA, the CDR3 is TGTGCCAGCAGCTTGGGATGGAACGAGCAGTACTTC. Supplemented by reference TRBV5-6 and TRBJ2-7, the full variable domain reads DAGVTQSPTHLIKTRGQQVTLRCSPKSGHDTVSWYQQALGQGPQFIFQYYEEEERQRGNFPDRFSGHQFPNYSSELNVNALLLGDSALYLCASSLGWNEQYFGPGTRLTVT.

The chain links TRBV7-6 to TRBJ2-1, with 7 bases identical to TRBD2. V was pared by 10 bases and J by 6 bases, with 18 bases of the junction left unmatched. Germline V CDR1 and CDR2: SGHVS, FNYEAQ. This CDR3 comprises 16 residues. The DNA for the CDR3 is TGTGCCACGCAGGTCGGTAGTGGGGGGGAATTCAATGAGCAGTTCTTC. Translating it yields CATQVGSGGEFNEQFF.

This clonotype appeared a few times. The V and J genes are TRBV7-2 and TRBJ2-7; D call uncertain. The CDR3 is 12 amino acids. Germline CDR1 and CDR2: SGHTA and FQGNSA. Between the trimmed V and J ends, which lost 8 bases and 6 bases, there was a span of 14 bases. CDR3 in amino acids: CASRNSYFEQYF. DNA for the CDR3: TGTGCCAGCCGCAATTCGTATTTCGAGCAGTACTTC.

V and J are TRBV29-1 and TRBJ2-7; TRBD2 matches 7 bases. Germline CDR1 reads SQVTM; CDR2 reads ANQGSEA. V shed 6 bases, J shed 2 bases, and the junction held 13 bases outside the gene matches. This CDR3 contains 15 residues. The DNA for the CDR3 is TGCAGCGTCGCTTCGGGGGGTATTTCCCCCTACGAGCAGTACTTC. Translated: CSVASGGISPYEQYF.

This clonotype was found a few times. The V call is TRBV7-2, the J call TRBJ1-2; D unclear. The germline CDR1 and CDR2 sequences are SGHTA and FQGNSA. Trimming took off 5 bases at V and 0 bases at J, with 7 bases between the two ends. The CDR3 is 13 residues long. The CDR3 sequence is CASSHRSNYGYTF. Written as DNA, the CDR3 is TGTGCCAGCAGCCACCGCTCTAACTATGGCTACACCTTC.

This clonotype was observed a handful of times. Written as DNA, the CDR3 is TGCGCCAGCAGCCCCAGGGGTGGGAGCCCAGATACGCAGTATTTT. Translating gives CASSPRGGSPDTQYF. This sequence joins TRBV5-1 and TRBJ2-3, with TRBD1 as a possible D gene (6 bases). Germline V lookup: CDR1 SGHRS, CDR2 YFSETQ. The CDR3 extends over 15 amino acids. Trimming took off 4 bases at V and 4 bases at J, with 16 bases between the two ends. The entire variable domain, with the rest obtained from reference TRBV5-1 and TRBJ2-3, is as follows: KAGVTQTPRYLIKTRGQQVTLSCSPISGHRSVSWYQQTPGQGLQFLFEYFSETQRNKGNFPGRFSGRQFSNSRSEMNVSTLELGDSALYLCASSPRGGSPDTQYFGPGTRLTVL.

V is TRBV12-3 or TRBV12-4 and J is TRBJ1-6, with 7 bases that match TRBD1. CDR3 size: 14 residues. V was clipped by 5 bases and J by 8 bases; unmatched bases: 6. The DNA for the CDR3 is TGTGCCAGCAGTCTTCAGGGGGACGATTCACCCCTCCACTTT. Encoded protein: CASSLQGDDSPLHF.

This clonotype was counted a few times. Written as DNA, the CDR3 is TGTGCCAGTAGTATGGGAAGCGGGGGGCCGTTATCCCAGTTCTTC. Its protein is CASSMGSGGPLSQFF. V is TRBV19 and J is TRBJ2-1; 9 bases align to TRBD2. Germline V gene data show CDR1 as LNHDA and CDR2 as SQIVND (reference sequence). Trimming removed 3 bases from V and 13 bases from J; junction bases left unmatched: 13. This CDR3 contains 15 residues.